This entry lists 29 T cell receptor beta chains sequenced from one sample in a study of STAT5B mutations in CD4+ large granular lymphocyte leukemia. Generated by immunoSEQ multiplex PCR, the TCRdb table keeps only in-frame clones and is missing some. The table has 40,000 to 55,000 clones, about 80% seen once. The specimen sequenced was CD4+ T cells from blood buffy coats. The receptors originated from a human donor in good health.

V usage is TRBV19 and J usage is TRBJ1-6, with D possibly being TRBD1 (5 bases). This CDR3 contains 15 residues. The germline gives CDR1 LNHDA, CDR2 SQIVND (reference sequence). V shed 3 bases and J shed 6 bases, with 12 bases lying between them. The CDR3 DNA is TGTGCCAGTAGTATTCTGGGGGATCGTAATTCACCCCTCCACTTT. As protein: CASSILGDRNSPLHF.

This sequence joins TRBV5-4 and TRBJ1-2; the D gene is possibly TRBD1 (5 bases). V lost 1 base to trimming and J lost 8 bases, with 15 bases between them. This CDR3 is 14 amino acids long. Looked up from germline, CDR1 is SGHNT and CDR2 is YYREEE (reference sequence). This CDR3 is CASSLSLGVWGYTF. CDR3 DNA sequence: TGTGCCAGCAGCTTGTCTTTAGGGGTATGGGGCTACACCTTC.

V and J are TRBV18 and TRBJ1-6; 10 nucleotides agree with TRBD1. The CDR3 extends over 19 amino acids. Trimming cost V 0 bases and J 0 bases; bases outside gene matches: 5. The germline V gene has CDR1 KGHSH and CDR2 LQKENI. CDR3 region: CASSPPAGQGSSYNSPLHF. CDR3 bases: TGTGCCAGCTCACCACCGGCGGGACAGGGGAGCTCCTATAATTCACCCCTCCACTTT.

The V call is TRBV2, the J call TRBJ1-2; D unclear. The CDR3 has 12 amino acids. V was cut by 6 bases and J by 8 bases, with 13 bases left in between. Looked up from germline, CDR1 is SNHLY and CDR2 is FYNNEI. CDR3 bases: TGTGCCAGCAGGGGCCAGGCAGGCGGCTACACCTTC. This translates into CASRGQAGGYTF.

The chain is built from TRBV10-2 and TRBJ1-6; D might be TRBD1 (5 bases). The CDR3 sequence is 14 residues long. CDR1 and CDR2 from the germline V gene are WSHSY and SAAADI. Trimming pared 3 bases from V and 8 bases from J, leaving 11 bases between. CDR3 bases: TGCGCCAGCAGTGACGGGACGGCTTATTCACCCCTCCACTTT. Protein sequence: CASSDGTAYSPLHF.

V is TRBV5-1 and J is TRBJ2-7, with D perhaps matching TRBD1 or TRBD2 (6 bases each). Looked up from germline, CDR1 is SGHRS and CDR2 is YFSETQ. This CDR3 region has 14 residues. V lost 4 bases to trimming and J lost 2 bases, with 13 bases between them. The CDR3 DNA is TGCGCCAGCAGCCGACAGGAGGGGCCCTACGAGCAGTACTTC. It is translated as CASSRQEGPYEQYF.

V is TRBV10-3 and J is TRBJ1-1; D may be TRBD1 (6 bases). Germline lookup yields CDR1 ENHRY and CDR2 SYGVKD. V was cut by 5 bases and J by 0 bases, with 31 bases left in between. This CDR3 has 21 residues. The CDR3: CAISTHPPAPRGASMNTEAFF. In DNA form, the CDR3 reads TGTGCCATCAGTACACACCCTCCAGCCCCCAGGGGAGCCTCTATGAACACTGAAGCTTTCTTT.

The sample holds a few counts of this clone. The rearrangement joins TRBV29-1 to TRBJ2-2; 8 bases fit TRBD1. The CDR3 extends over 14 amino acids. The germline V gene encodes CDR1 SQVTM and CDR2 ANQGSEA. In DNA, the CDR3 is TGCAGTGCCACAGGGGGGTTAGACACCGGGGAGCTGTTTTTT. Translated: CSATGGLDTGELFF.

V and J are TRBV10-1 and TRBJ2-3; D call uncertain. The CDR3 totals 12 residues. CDR1 and CDR2 from the germline V gene are WNHNN and SYGVQD (reference sequence). Between the trimmed V and J ends, which lost 0 bases and 6 bases, there was a span of 4 bases. The CDR3 nucleotides read TGCGCCAGCAGTGAGTCGAGGGATACGCAGTATTTT. Encoded protein: CASSESRDTQYF.

The chain links TRBV10-3 to TRBJ1-1, with 7 bases fitting TRBD1. The CDR3 is 14 residues long. With V trimmed by 9 bases and J by 1 base, 8 bases remained unmatched. CDR1 and CDR2 (germline): ENHRY, SYGVKD. The CDR3 DNA sequence: TGTGCCATTACCCAACAGGGGCCGAACACTGAAGCTTTCTTT. Translating it yields CAITQQGPNTEAFF.

J is TRBJ2-7 and V is TRBV11-3; TRBD2 aligns across 9 bases. With 2 bases clipped from V and 0 bases from J, the junction kept 2 bases outside the gene matches. This CDR3 spans 15 amino acids. CDR1 and CDR2 (germline): SGHNT, YENEEA. CDR3 coding DNA: TGTGCCAGCAGCTTACTTAGCGGGAGCTCCTACGAGCAGTACTTC. Its protein is CASSLLSGSSYEQYF.

The chain recombines TRBV2 with TRBJ1-3; no reliable D call. V lost 5 bases, J lost 0 bases, and 14 bases lay in between. Germline V gene data show CDR1 as SNHLY and CDR2 as FYNNEI. The CDR3 is 16 residues long. CDR3 nucleotide sequence: TGTGCCAGCAGTATTAGGACGGCGAGCTCTGGAAACACCATATATTTT. Amino acids: CASSIRTASSGNTIYF.

The rearrangement uses TRBV7-3 and TRBJ2-1; D possibly corresponds to TRBD1 (5 bases). The V end lost 3 bases, the J end lost 10 bases, and 13 bases lay between the germline ends. This CDR3 is 13 amino acids long. Germline lookup yields CDR1 SGHTA and CDR2 FQGTGA. DNA for the CDR3: TGTGCCAGCAGCTTTTCTAATACAGGCGAGCAGTTCTTC. This gives the protein CASSFSNTGEQFF.

This chain uses TRBV11-3 with TRBJ2-5; D is unresolved. Trimming took off 1 base at V and 5 bases at J, with 14 bases between the two ends. Germline-derived CDR1 and CDR2 are SGHNT and YENEEA. The CDR3 runs to 15 residues. The CDR3 DNA follows: TGTGCCAGCAGCTTAGGATCCTCAGCGAAGGAGACCCAGTACTTC. Protein: CASSLGSSAKETQYF.

This clone appeared a few times. V is TRBV5-1 and J is TRBJ1-5; 8 bases align to TRBD1. J was trimmed by 0 bases and V by 4 bases; bases with no gene match: 3. The CDR3 totals 15 residues. Germline lookup yields CDR1 SGHRS and CDR2 YFSETQ. The CDR3 DNA follows: TGCGCCAGCAGCCCCGGACAGGGTAGCAATCAGCCCCAGCATTTT. Amino acids: CASSPGQGSNQPQHF.

The chain combines TRBV6-5 with TRBJ2-7, with 8 bases that match TRBD2. V dropped 6 bases and J dropped 3; count of bases not matched to a gene: 7. The CDR3 is 14 residues long. CDR1 is MNHEY, CDR2 SVGAGI, per germline. The CDR3 nucleotides read TGTGCCAGCAGCCAGGGGCTAGCGGGCTACGAGCAGTACTTC. This encodes CASSQGLAGYEQYF.

This chain connects TRBV5-1 to TRBJ2-1, with D maybe TRBD2 (6 bases). Trimming removed 0 bases from V and 4 bases from J, with 11 bases in between. This CDR3 has 15 residues. Germline values: CDR1 SGHRS, CDR2 YFSETQ. The CDR3 DNA is TGCGCCAGCAGCTTGGTGGGGGGTCTATACAATGAGCAGTTCTTC. This translates into CASSLVGGLYNEQFF.

The gene calls are TRBV6-1 and TRBJ2-7; 11 positions match TRBD2. This CDR3 is built from 14 residues. Germline CDR1 reads MNHNS; CDR2 reads SASEGT. Trimming removed 4 bases from V and 5 bases from J; junction bases left unmatched: 4. Here the CDR3 DNA reads TGTGCCAGCAGTGCACTAGCGGGAGTGGACGAGCAGTACTTC. Translating gives CASSALAGVDEQYF.

This clone has only one observation. The chain combines TRBV2 with TRBJ2-2; unclear D gene. CDR1 and CDR2 from the germline V gene are SNHLY and FYNNEI. This CDR3 is 12 amino acids long. With 2 bases removed from V and 6 bases from J, the gap between germline ends came to 4 bases. CDR3 loop: CASSENSGELFF. Here the CDR3 DNA reads TGTGCCAGCAGTGAAAACTCCGGGGAGCTGTTTTTT.

This chain uses TRBV6-1 with TRBJ2-7; D might be TRBD2 (5 bases). This CDR3 has 12 amino acids. CDR1 and CDR2 (germline): MNHNS, SASEGT. Trimming took 6 bases from V and 3 from J, leaving 9 bases between them. CDR3 loop: CASRVRDYEQYF. As DNA, the CDR3 is TGTGCCAGCAGGGTCCGGGACTACGAGCAGTACTTC.

The V and J genes are TRBV7-2 and TRBJ2-7, with 9 bases that match TRBD2. This CDR3 comprises 15 residues. Germline V lookup: CDR1 SGHTA, CDR2 FQGNSA. Trimming took 1 base from V and 3 from J; bases not matched to a gene: 4. CDR3 DNA sequence: TGTGCCAGCAGCTTAGTGGGACTAGCACACTACGAGCAGTACTTC. Amino acid sequence: CASSLVGLAHYEQYF.

This clone came up once. V and J are TRBV5-6 and TRBJ2-1; 9 positions match TRBD2. V gave up 1 base and J gave up 8 bases; unmatched junction bases: 1. The CDR3 extends over 13 amino acids. CDR1 SGHDT and CDR2 YYEEEE come from the germline V gene. The CDR3 sequence is CASSLLAGYEQFF. The CDR3 bases are TGTGCCAGCAGCTTGCTAGCGGGGTATGAGCAGTTCTTC.

This chain joins TRBV5-1 and TRBJ2-7; D ambiguous. The germline V gene has CDR1 SGHRS and CDR2 YFSETQ. The V gene lost 7 bases and the J gene lost 2 bases, with 13 bases spanning the gap. This CDR3 is 13 amino acids long. The CDR3 spells CASGLNSAYEQYF. CDR3 bases: TGCGCCAGCGGCCTTAACTCGGCCTACGAGCAGTACTTC.

The V and J genes are TRBV28 and TRBJ1-2; no clear D gene. The CDR3 has 15 residues. V shed 4 bases and J shed 5 bases, with 17 bases lying between them. The germline V gene has CDR1 MDHEN and CDR2 SYDVKM. The CDR3 nucleotides are TGTGCCAGCAGTTCCCAACAGACACGTTGGTATGGCTACACCTTC. Translating gives CASSSQQTRWYGYTF.

V and J are TRBV2 and TRBJ1-4, with 8 bases that match TRBD1. The CDR3 has 15 amino acids. Unmatched junction bases numbered 6, after V lost 1 base and J lost 8 bases. Germline loops: CDR1 SNHLY, CDR2 FYNNEI. The DNA for the CDR3 is TGTGCCAGCAGTGAAGGGAACAGGGGGGGGGAAAAACTGTTTTTT. Protein product: CASSEGNRGGEKLFF.

This rearrangement joins TRBV15 to TRBJ1-6; D is perhaps TRBD1 (5 bases). Per the germline V gene, CDR1 is LNHNV and CDR2 is YYDKDF (reference sequence). The CDR3 contains 16 residues. V lost 0 bases to trimming and J lost 7 bases, with 13 bases between them. In nucleotides, the CDR3 is TGTGCCACCAGCAGAGATGGGGGAATACGGAATTCACCCCTCCACTTT. Translation: CATSRDGGIRNSPLHF.

The V and J genes are TRBV18 and TRBJ2-1; no clear D. With 6 bases removed from V and 5 bases from J, the gap between germline ends came to 14 bases. This CDR3 has 14 residues. CDR1 KGHSH and CDR2 LQKENI come from the germline V gene. The CDR3 region is CASSTEGPNNEQFF. The CDR3 DNA sequence: TGTGCCAGCTCCACCGAAGGGCCAAACAATGAGCAGTTCTTC.

The gene calls are TRBV2 and TRBJ2-7; 7 bases are a match to TRBD1. The V and J ends lost 7 bases and 4 bases, in that order; junction bases with no gene match: 4. In germline, CDR1 is SNHLY, CDR2 FYNNEI. The CDR3 has 12 residues. This CDR3 reads CASNPGGYEQYF. The CDR3 DNA follows: TGTGCCAGCAACCCAGGGGGATACGAGCAGTACTTC.

The chain has TRBV7-9 and TRBJ2-1, with D perhaps being TRBD1 or TRBD2 (5 bases each). CDR1 is SEHNR, CDR2 FQNEAQ, per germline (reference sequence). The V and J ends lost 5 bases and 8 bases respectively, with 13 bases between them. The CDR3 contains 13 residues. Here the CDR3 reads CASSPYTGHEQFF. The CDR3 nucleotides read TGTGCCAGCAGCCCGTACACGGGGCATGAGCAGTTCTTC.